What follows describes a single TCR beta chain. The data stem from a study of T cells expressing NK-cell markers. The wider study: Just one sequenced donor of eight was HCMV-seronegative, while seven were seropositive.

The CDR3 is made up of 14 amino acids. Template switching by 5'RACE with UMIs generated the TCR beta cDNA. TCRdb reanalyzed the 5' RACE reads, giving one entry per CDR3 protein sequence and no DNA. The listing records about 550,000 distinct CDR3 sequences. The chain recombines TRBV21-1 with TRBJ2-5; TCRdb designates TRBD1, a call that cannot be tested without DNA. TRBV21-1 is a pseudogene segment. Sequencing was carried out using blood T cells: a sorted CD56 or NKG2C T cell subset, CD4+ or CD8+ T cells, or bulk PBMC T cells (not recorded which). The sequence came from a man younger than 35 in good health. The CDR3 sequence is CASSKEGDPPPQYF.